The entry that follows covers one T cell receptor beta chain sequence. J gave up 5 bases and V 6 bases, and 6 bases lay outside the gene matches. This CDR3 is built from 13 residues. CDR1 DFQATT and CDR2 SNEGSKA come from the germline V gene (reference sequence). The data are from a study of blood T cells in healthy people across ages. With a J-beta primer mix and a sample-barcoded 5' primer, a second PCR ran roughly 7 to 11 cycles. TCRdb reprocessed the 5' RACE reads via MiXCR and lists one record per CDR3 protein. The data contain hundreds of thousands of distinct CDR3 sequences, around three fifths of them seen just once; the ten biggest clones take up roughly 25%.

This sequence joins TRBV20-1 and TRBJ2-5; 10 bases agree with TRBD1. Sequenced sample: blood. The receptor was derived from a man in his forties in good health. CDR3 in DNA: TGCAGTGCCCCGGGACAGGGGAGGGAGACCCAGTACTTC. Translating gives CSAPGQGRETQYF.